This T cell receptor beta chain was observed in a study of T cells in pancreatic ductal adenocarcinoma. This clone was seen only a few times. Its cognate antigen is unknown. V was shortened by 8 bases and J by 1 base, with 15 bases between the two germline ends. Germline V lookup: CDR1 ENHRY, CDR2 SYGVKD. This CDR3 comprises 14 residues. Assay used: immunoSEQ multiplex PCR; TCRdb lists only in-frame clones, some missing. The sample has just under 5,000 clones, more than 70% seen once. Study-wide findings and caveats: Enrichment of CD45RO+ effector over naive T cells in tumors may bias clonality. The resected cohort was biased toward the minority with early-stage disease. Compared with tumor, blood showed more total productive templates and around 8-fold more clonotypes. Blood clonality (about 0.065) did not differ significantly from tumor (around 0.12).

The selected patients with pancreatic ductal adenocarcinoma had surgery but no neoadjuvant therapy. The sequence was obtained from a human donor with pancreatic ductal adenocarcinoma. The genes are TRBV10-3 and TRBJ2-7; D is possibly TRBD2 (5 bases). Sequenced input: pancreatic tumor tissue. In DNA form, the CDR3 reads TGTGCCATCGAGGCAGCGGCGAATTCCTACGAGCAGTACTTC. The encoded protein is CAIEAAANSYEQYF.